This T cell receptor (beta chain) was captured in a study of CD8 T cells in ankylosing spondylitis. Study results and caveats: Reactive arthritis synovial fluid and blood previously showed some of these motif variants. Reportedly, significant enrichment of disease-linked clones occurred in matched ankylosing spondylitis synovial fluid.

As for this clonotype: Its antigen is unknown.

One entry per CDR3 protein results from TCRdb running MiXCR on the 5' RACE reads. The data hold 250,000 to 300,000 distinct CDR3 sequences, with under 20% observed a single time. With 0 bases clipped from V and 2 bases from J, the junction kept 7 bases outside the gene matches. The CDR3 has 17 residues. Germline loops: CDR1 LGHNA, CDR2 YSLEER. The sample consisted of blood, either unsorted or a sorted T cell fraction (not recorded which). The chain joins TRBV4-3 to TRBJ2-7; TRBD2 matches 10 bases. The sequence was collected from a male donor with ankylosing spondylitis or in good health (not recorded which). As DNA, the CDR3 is TGCGCCAGCAGCCAAGATTTTCCGACTAGCGGGCCCTACGAGCAGTACTTC. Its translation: CASSQDFPTSGPYEQYF.